The clone carrying this T cell receptor beta chain was observed a handful of times. Its specificity is not known. This record belongs to a study of T cell repertoires in cytomegalovirus infection. Notes on the study in general: Dominating the ex vivo response were TCR beta clonotypes that were CMV-specific and HLA-C-restricted.

A single record per CDR3 protein comes from TCRdb applying MiXCR to the reads. Altogether fewer than 300,000 distinct CDR3 sequences are present, over 20% being singletons, with the ten largest covering around 13%. The CDR3 runs to 14 residues. CDR1 is SEHNR and CDR2 is FQNEAQ in the germline V gene (reference sequence). Sample: PBMCs. The chain joins TRBV7-9 to TRBJ2-1; D is possibly TRBD1 (6 bases). The TCR comes from a human donor in good health (CMV status not recorded). Some clones in this sample may be carry-over from other donors' samples. The CDR3 nucleotides are TGTGCTACCCTTGAACCACAGGGTCTAGATGAGCAGTTCTTC. Its protein is CATLEPQGLDEQFF. Complete variable domain (other parts from reference TRBV7-9 and TRBJ2-1): DTGVSQNPRHKITKRGQNVTFRCDPISEHNRLYWYRQTLGQGPEFLTYFQNEAQLEKSRLLSDRFSAERPKGSFSTLEIQRTEQGDSAMYLCATLEPQGLDEQFFGPGTRLTVL.